These 15 T cell receptor beta chains share one sample of origin, sequenced in a study of T cell responses to AZD1222 COVID-19 vaccine. Data came from immunoSEQ multiplex PCR; TCRdb stores just in-frame clones and leaves some out. This sample has about 190,000 clones, with around nine tenths found just once. The starting material was peripheral blood, obtained 28 days after the second dose of the MenACWY control vaccine. Every receptor here comes from an adult who received the MenACWY meningococcal vaccine as a control.

J is TRBJ1-1 and V is TRBV18; D gene unclear. The ends were cut back, 6 bases at V and 4 bases at J, with 15 bases in the middle. The CDR3 contains 14 residues. CDR1 is KGHSH and CDR2 is LQKENI in the germline V gene. This chain's CDR3 is CASSGVGPPTEAFF. CDR3 nucleotides: TGTGCCAGCTCGGGAGTGGGCCCGCCCACTGAAGCTTTCTTT.

This clone appeared a single time. This rearrangement joins TRBV24-1 to TRBJ1-5; perhaps TRBD1 as D (6 bases). This CDR3 comprises 14 residues. CDR1 is KGHDR and CDR2 is SFDVKD in the germline V gene. V was clipped by 4 bases and J by 4 bases, with 10 bases between them. The CDR3 loop reads CATSDRGRNQPQHF. CDR3 sequence (DNA): TGTGCCACCAGTGACAGGGGAAGAAATCAGCCCCAGCATTTT.

The CDR3 reads CASDYGGNTEAFF. Here the CDR3 DNA reads TGTGCCAGCGATTACGGGGGGAACACTGAAGCTTTCTTT. This rearrangement joins TRBV6-6 to TRBJ1-1; maybe TRBD1 (5 bases). This CDR3 is built from 13 residues. The ends were cut back, 8 bases at V and 1 base at J, with 11 bases in the middle. Germline loops: CDR1 MNHNY, CDR2 SVGAGI (reference sequence).

J is TRBJ1-1 and V is TRBV7-9, with TRBD1 matching 9 bases. V was clipped by 1 base and J by 7 bases; unmatched bases: 4. CDR3 size: 14 residues. CDR1 SEHNR and CDR2 FQNEAQ come from the germline V gene (reference sequence). In nucleotides, the CDR3 is TGTGCCAGCAGCTTAGGGACAGGGGTCTATGAAGCTTTCTTT. Translating gives CASSLGTGVYEAFF.

The chain is built from TRBV6-2 or TRBV6-3 and TRBJ2-5, with 8 positions matching TRBD2. With 6 bases clipped from V and 5 bases from J, the junction kept 14 bases outside the gene matches. The CDR3 spans 16 residues. Germline V gene lookup returns CDR1 MNHEY and CDR2 SVGEGT. Here the CDR3 DNA reads TGTGCCAGCAGCCGTGAAAGCGGGAGACCTCGGGAGACCCAGTACTTC. It codes for CASSRESGRPRETQYF.

The CDR3 reads CASSLFDRSGELFF. The CDR3 DNA sequence: TGTGCCAGCAGCCTTTTCGACAGGTCCGGGGAGCTGTTTTTT. This rearrangement joins TRBV3-1 (or the pseudogene TRBV3-2) to TRBJ2-2, with a possible D match to TRBD1 (6 bases). V lost 4 bases to trimming and J lost 6 bases, with 12 bases between them. Germline CDR1 LGHDT, CDR2 YNNKEL (reference sequence). This CDR3 region has 14 residues.

This chain links TRBV3-1 (or the pseudogene TRBV3-2) with TRBJ2-7; the D is unclear. This CDR3 spans 12 amino acids. The germline V gene encodes CDR1 LGHDT and CDR2 YNNKEL (reference sequence). The V and J ends lost 1 base and 6 bases respectively, with 7 bases between them. The CDR3 DNA follows: TGTGCCAGCAGCCAAGGACGGGCCGAGCAGTACTTC. Translation: CASSQGRAEQYF.

V and J are TRBV19 and TRBJ1-2; maybe TRBD1 (6 bases). This CDR3 has 11 residues. Trimming took 11 bases from V and 12 from J, leaving 19 bases between them. CDR1 and CDR2 from the germline V gene are LNHDA and SQIVND (reference sequence). In DNA form, the CDR3 reads TGTGCCTCGGGGGACACCGTTTCGCACACCTTC. The encoded protein is CASGDTVSHTF.

The V call is TRBV5-4, the J call TRBJ1-2; D gene ambiguous. The CDR3 covers 15 residues. Trimming shortened V by 3 bases and J by 2 bases, and 14 bases separated the two germline ends. Germline CDR1 reads SGHNT; CDR2 reads YYREEE (reference sequence). The CDR3 region is CASSSLRTANYGYTF. CDR3 in DNA: TGTGCCAGCAGCTCCCTCCGGACGGCGAACTATGGCTACACCTTC.

The chain joins TRBV7-9 to TRBJ2-1; perhaps TRBD2 as D (6 bases). The CDR3 spans 16 residues. Deletions cut 3 bases from V and 2 bases from J, with 14 bases between. Germline V gene sequence: CDR1 SEHNR, CDR2 FQNEAQ (reference sequence). CDR3 amino acids: CASSFSGASAYNEQFF. The CDR3 nucleotides read TGTGCCAGCAGCTTCAGTGGGGCTAGCGCCTACAATGAGCAGTTCTTC.

The J gene is TRBJ2-7, the V gene TRBV19; 8 positions match TRBD1. The CDR3 sequence is 16 residues long. J was trimmed by 2 bases and V by 4 bases; bases with no gene match: 10. The germline V gene has CDR1 LNHDA and CDR2 SQIVND (reference sequence). The CDR3 region has the DNA TGTGCCAGTAGTACAGACAGGGGCTTTTCGACCTACGAGCAGTACTTC. This gives the protein CASSTDRGFSTYEQYF.

The chain employs TRBV7-2 and TRBJ2-7; the D gene is possibly TRBD1 (5 bases). Between the trimmed V and J ends, which lost 2 bases and 5 bases, there was a span of 16 bases. Per germline, CDR1 SGHTA and CDR2 FQGNSA. The CDR3 contains 15 residues. The CDR3 sequence: CASSLTFQGTDEQYF. The CDR3 DNA follows: TGTGCCAGCAGCTTAACGTTCCAGGGTACTGACGAGCAGTACTTC.

This chain joins TRBV3-1 (or the pseudogene TRBV3-2) and TRBJ1-2; no definite D call. Trimming cost V 7 bases and J 8 bases, with 14 bases left between them. CDR1 and CDR2 (germline): LGHDT, YNNKEL (reference sequence). This CDR3 spans 12 amino acids. CDR3 sequence reads: CASKTSGRGYTF. As DNA, the CDR3 is TGTGCCAGCAAGACCTCGGGGAGAGGCTACACCTTC.

The chain couples TRBV12-3 or TRBV12-4 to TRBJ2-1; D is unclear. This CDR3 is 11 amino acids long. Trimming pared 5 bases from V and 8 bases from J, leaving 7 bases between. For the CDR3, the DNA is TGTGCCAGCAGTATAACCTATGAGCAGTTCTTC. Amino acid sequence: CASSITYEQFF.

V is TRBV9 and J is TRBJ1-4; TRBD1 matches at 7 bases. The CDR3 contains 14 residues. Trimming at V came to 0 bases and at J to 6 bases, leaving 2 bases not matched to a gene. Germline V gives CDR1 SGDLS, CDR2 YYNGEE. The CDR3, as DNA: TGTGCCAGCAGCGTAGCTCAGGGGGATGAAAAACTGTTTTTT. It is translated as CASSVAQGDEKLFF.